This T cell receptor beta chain was recovered during a study of blood T cell repertoires in COVID-19. Methods used by the authors: From reference gene primer amplification, estimates of nucleated cell counts were derived. Method: immunoSEQ multiplex PCR; TCRdb's copy keeps in-frame clones and lacks some. V and J calls and clone size are those listed in that table; D and trimming were worked out from the DNA. The sample lists fewer than 700,000 clones; about 88% were seen once. The CDR3 loop spans 13 amino acids. CDR1 is GTSNPN, CDR2 SVGIG, per germline (reference sequence). The germline V and J ends were trimmed by 5 bases and 3 bases, with 13 bases remaining between them.

The chain joins TRBV30 to TRBJ1-1; no reliable D call. Sample: peripheral blood. This receptor was taken from a woman aged 45-60 years with COVID-19, enrolled during active disease. This chain's CDR3 is CAWDIQRDTEAFF. In nucleotides, the CDR3 is TGTGCCTGGGACATTCAGAGGGACACTGAAGCTTTCTTT.